A selection of T cell receptor beta chains follows, all from one sample in a study of T cells in Graves' hyperthyroidism and ophthalmopathy. TCRdb independently ran MiXCR on the multiplex PCR reads; one entry per CDR3 protein. Of roughly 160,000 distinct CDR3 sequences listed, roughly 10% are singletons. The specimen sequenced was blood. These receptors were obtained from a woman aged 18 to 35 with Graves' hyperthyroidism that later progressed to Graves' ophthalmopathy. Both conserved end residues are part of each CDR3. The D gene is left open where the match is weak. Clone size is given for some rows only: seen once, a few or many times, or a class if the clone is expanded.

CDR3 protein: CASSIREGLQETQYF; CDR3 DNA: TGTGCCAGTAGTATACGAGAGGGACTTCAAGAGACCCAGTACTTC; clone size: many; CDR3 length: 15; D gene: -; V gene: TRBV19; J gene: TRBJ2-5
CDR3 protein: CAPGLIRHVGTGDTEAFF; CDR3 DNA: TGTGCCCCGGGACTTATCCGGCACGTCGGGACAGGAGACACTGAAGCTTTCTTT; clone size: many; CDR3 length: 18; D gene: TRBD1; V gene: TRBV10-3; J gene: TRBJ1-1
CDR3 protein: CASSQDDHSNQPQHF; CDR3 DNA: TGTGCCAGCAGCCAAGATGATCATAGCAATCAGCCCCAGCATTTT; clone size: many; CDR3 length: 15; D gene: -; V gene: TRBV4-2; J gene: TRBJ1-5
CDR3 protein: CASSDPGQGRDGYTF; CDR3 DNA: TGTGCCAGCAGTGACCCGGGACAGGGTCGTGATGGCTACACCTTC; clone size: -; CDR3 length: 15; D gene: TRBD1; V gene: TRBV6-2/TRBV6-3; J gene: TRBJ1-2
CDR3 protein: CSAETFSGLSSYEQYF; CDR3 DNA: TGCAGTGCTGAGACCTTTAGCGGCCTGAGCTCCTACGAGCAGTACTTC; clone size: many; CDR3 length: 16; D gene: -; V gene: TRBV20-1; J gene: TRBJ2-7
CDR3 protein: CASSIPSSREYNYGYTF; CDR3 DNA: TGTGCCAGTAGTATACCCTCCTCCAGGGAGTACAACTATGGCTACACCTTC; clone size: -; CDR3 length: 17; D gene: -; V gene: TRBV19; J gene: TRBJ1-2
CDR3 protein: CASSPWEGNGYTF; CDR3 DNA: TGTGCCAGCAGCCCCTGGGAGGGGAATGGCTACACCTTC; clone size: many; CDR3 length: 13; D gene: -; V gene: TRBV12-3/TRBV12-4; J gene: TRBJ1-2
CDR3 protein: CASSLSGNGYTF; CDR3 DNA: TGTGCCAGCAGCTTATCGGGGAATGGCTACACCTTC; clone size: many; CDR3 length: 12; D gene: -; V gene: TRBV7-9; J gene: TRBJ1-2
CDR3 protein: CASSNSGTGYGYTF; CDR3 DNA: TGCGCCAGCAGCAATTCCGGGACAGGGTATGGCTACACCTTC; clone size: many; CDR3 length: 14; D gene: TRBD1; V gene: TRBV5-1; J gene: TRBJ1-2
CDR3 protein: CASSVGRGDPSSYEQYF; CDR3 DNA: TGTGCCAGCAGCGTAGGAAGGGGGGACCCGAGCTCCTACGAGCAGTACTTC; clone size: few; CDR3 length: 17; D gene: -; V gene: TRBV9; J gene: TRBJ2-7
CDR3 protein: CASRRNSYNEQFF; CDR3 DNA: TGTGCCAGCCGACGGAACTCCTACAATGAGCAGTTCTTC; clone size: -; CDR3 length: 13; D gene: -; V gene: TRBV7-9; J gene: TRBJ2-1
CDR3 protein: CASRGGTPNTEAFF; CDR3 DNA: TGTGCCAGCAGAGGCGGGACGCCAAACACTGAAGCTTTCTTT; clone size: once; CDR3 length: 14; D gene: -; V gene: TRBV12-3/TRBV12-4; J gene: TRBJ1-1
CDR3 protein: CASSQRHRDVYGYTF; CDR3 DNA: TGTGCCAGCAGCCAGCGCCACAGGGACGTCTATGGCTACACCTTC; clone size: many; CDR3 length: 15; D gene: -; V gene: TRBV3-1; J gene: TRBJ1-2
CDR3 protein: CASSQDGTGVGYGYTF; CDR3 DNA: TGTGCCAGCAGCCAAGATGGGACGGGGGTCGGCTATGGCTACACCTTC; clone size: many; CDR3 length: 16; D gene: -; V gene: TRBV14; J gene: TRBJ1-2
CDR3 protein: CASSLTRGYYEQYF; CDR3 DNA: TGTGCCAGCAGCTTAACTCGCGGGTACTACGAGCAGTACTTC; clone size: many; CDR3 length: 14; D gene: -; V gene: TRBV13; J gene: TRBJ2-7
CDR3 protein: CASSFKEGIGTNEKLFF; CDR3 DNA: TGTGCCAGCAGTTTCAAGGAAGGCATTGGTACTAATGAAAAACTGTTTTTT; clone size: many; CDR3 length: 17; D gene: -; V gene: TRBV28; J gene: TRBJ1-4